Following are 30 T cell receptor beta chains from one sample sequenced in a study of radiotherapy plus CTLA-4 blockade in lung cancer. Sequenced by immunoSEQ multiplex PCR; TCRdb stores in-frame clones only, minus some. This table holds about 62,000 clones, about 72% found once. This specimen was peripheral blood, taken from a patient treated with radiotherapy plus ipilimumab. The receptor source for this set is a human donor with non-small cell lung cancer who had a complete response to radiotherapy plus ipilimumab.

The chain links TRBV7-9 to TRBJ1-6; 8 nucleotides line up with TRBD1. V shed 5 bases and J 6 bases; nucleotides not matched to a gene: 6. Germline V gene lookup returns CDR1 SEHNR and CDR2 FQNEAQ (reference sequence). The CDR3 covers 15 residues. The CDR3 DNA sequence: TGTGCCAGCAGCCCAGGGGGCCCCGCTAATTCACCCCTCCACTTT. Translated, it gives CASSPGGPANSPLHF.

The rearrangement joins TRBV7-6 to TRBJ2-3; D possibly corresponds to TRBD1 (6 bases). V was cut by 5 bases and J by 7 bases, with 10 bases left in between. The germline gives CDR1 SGHVS, CDR2 FNYEAQ. The CDR3 is 12 residues long. CDR3 sequence: CASSPDRNTQYF. In nucleotides, the CDR3 is TGTGCCAGCAGCCCGGACAGAAATACGCAGTATTTT.

This chain uses TRBV6-5 with TRBJ1-2; tentatively, D is TRBD1 (5 bases). The CDR3 spans 14 residues. V was trimmed by 6 bases and J by 8 bases, leaving 19 bases between them. Germline CDR1 reads MNHEY; CDR2 reads SVGAGI. The CDR3 loop is CASSPGFRAKGYTF. Here the CDR3 DNA reads TGTGCCAGCAGCCCCGGTTTCAGGGCCAAAGGCTACACCTTC.

J is TRBJ2-5 and V is TRBV25-1; the match to TRBD1 covers 7 bases. From germline, CDR1 is MGHDK and CDR2 SYGVNS. CDR3 length: 15 residues. With 3 bases clipped from V and 3 bases from J, the junction kept 7 bases outside the gene matches. The CDR3 nucleotides are TGTGCCAGCAGTGACTCCGGGACAGCTAAAGAGACCCAGTACTTC. This translates into CASSDSGTAKETQYF.

V and J are TRBV2 and TRBJ2-6, with 7 bases lining up with TRBD2. The CDR3 runs to 16 residues. V dropped 6 bases and J dropped 4; count of bases not matched to a gene: 9. The V gene's germline CDR1 is SNHLY and CDR2 FYNNEI. The CDR3 region is CASRQIGTTGANVLTF. The CDR3 nucleotides read TGTGCCAGCAGACAGATAGGGACTACAGGGGCCAACGTCCTGACTTTC.

This clone was counted between two and nine times. The V call is TRBV5-4, the J call TRBJ2-7, with 10 bases aligning to TRBD1. The V segment lost 2 bases and the J segment 3 bases; nucleotides outside the gene matches: 2. This CDR3 spans 14 amino acids. Germline CDR1 and CDR2: SGHNT and YYREEE (reference sequence). CDR3 sequence: CASSFRDRGYEQYF. CDR3 nucleotides: TGTGCCAGCAGCTTCCGGGACAGGGGCTACGAGCAGTACTTC.

A few counts support this clone. J is TRBJ2-3 and V is TRBV10-3; TRBD2 agrees at 9 bases. J was trimmed by 5 bases and V by 10 bases; bases with no gene match: 10. The CDR3 covers 14 residues. Germline values: CDR1 ENHRY, CDR2 SYGVKD. The CDR3 is CATGREGSGDTQYF. The CDR3 bases are TGTGCCACCGGGCGGGAGGGGTCGGGAGATACGCAGTATTTT.

The rearrangement links TRBV30 to TRBJ1-5; tentatively, D is TRBD1 (6 bases). Germline assignment: CDR1 GTSNPN and CDR2 SVGIG (reference sequence). The CDR3 has 13 amino acids. V lost 0 bases and J 4 bases, leaving 7 bases between the germline ends. The chain's CDR3 is CAWSVRGNQPQHF. The CDR3 DNA is TGTGCCTGGAGTGTCAGGGGAAATCAGCCCCAGCATTTT.

The chain couples TRBV6-6 to TRBJ1-6, with 8 bases fitting TRBD1. The germline gives CDR1 MNHNY, CDR2 SVGAGI (reference sequence). V was clipped by 6 bases and J by 9 bases; unmatched bases: 10. The length of the CDR3 is 15 residues. The CDR3 coding sequence is TGTGCCAGCAGGGACCTTGGACAGGGCGGTTCACCCCTCCACTTT. Protein product: CASRDLGQGGSPLHF.

The chain employs TRBV6-6 and TRBJ1-2; weak D call: TRBD1 (6 bases). V gave up 6 bases and J gave up 7 bases, with 12 bases separating them. CDR3 length: 12 residues. Germline CDR1 is MNHNY and CDR2 is SVGAGI (reference sequence). The CDR3 spells CASRGGEGGYTF. Here the CDR3 DNA reads TGTGCCAGCAGAGGGGGGGAAGGTGGCTACACCTTC.

CDR3 coding DNA: TGCGCCAGCCTCCGCTTGGGCGGGGACACTGAAGCTTTCTTT. Amino acids: CASLRLGGDTEAFF. This sequence joins TRBV5-1 and TRBJ1-1; D call uncertain. V gave up 7 bases and J gave up 3 bases, with 16 bases separating them. The CDR3 spans 14 residues. Per germline, CDR1 SGHRS and CDR2 YFSETQ.

The gene calls are TRBV7-8 and TRBJ1-3; D unresolved. The CDR3 runs 13 residues. The germline V gene encodes CDR1 SGHVS and CDR2 FQNEAQ. Trimming pared 5 bases from V and 4 bases from J, leaving 9 bases between. The CDR3, as DNA: TGTGCCAGCAGCCCCTACTGGGGAAACACCATATATTTT. It is translated as CASSPYWGNTIYF.

The chain combines TRBV19 with TRBJ2-2, with D possibly matching TRBD1 (6 bases). CDR3 size: 16 residues. Between the trimmed V and J ends, which lost 2 bases and 0 bases, there was a span of 10 bases. Germline assignment: CDR1 LNHDA and CDR2 SQIVND (reference sequence). The CDR3 sequence: CASSIQGRSNTGELFF. CDR3 sequence (DNA): TGTGCCAGTAGTATACAGGGGAGATCGAACACCGGGGAGCTGTTTTTT.

This clone is deemed medium-sized. The chain is built from TRBV4-1 and TRBJ2-1; D possibly corresponds to TRBD2 (5 bases). The germline CDR1 and CDR2 sequences are MGHRA and YSYEKL. The germline V and J ends were trimmed by 2 bases and 8 bases, with 16 bases remaining between them. The CDR3 runs 15 residues. The CDR3 sequence: CASSQSGLGRYEQFF. In DNA form, the CDR3 reads TGCGCCAGCAGCCAAAGCGGCTTAGGGCGGTATGAGCAGTTCTTC.

V usage is TRBV6-6 and J usage is TRBJ2-3; D is unresolved. The V gene lost 3 bases and the J gene lost 2 bases, with 9 bases spanning the gap. This CDR3 region has 14 residues. Germline CDR1 MNHNY, CDR2 SVGAGI (reference sequence). The CDR3 loop is CASSYLRSTDTQYF. Written as DNA, the CDR3 is TGTGCCAGCAGTTATCTGAGGTCCACAGATACGCAGTATTTT.

The chain links TRBV9 to TRBJ2-3; D possibly corresponds to TRBD1 (6 bases). Trimming stripped 0 bases from V and 2 bases from J, with 10 bases between. This CDR3 region has 15 residues. Germline assignment: CDR1 SGDLS and CDR2 YYNGEE. As DNA, the CDR3 is TGTGCCAGCAGCGTAGTCGACAGGATCACAGATACGCAGTATTTT. Its protein product is CASSVVDRITDTQYF.

The rearrangement links TRBV10-1 to TRBJ2-7; 7 bases are shared with TRBD1. The V gene end was trimmed by 6 bases and the J gene end by 2 bases; junction bases not matched to a gene: 4. Germline CDR1 reads WNHNN; CDR2 reads SYGVQD (reference sequence). This CDR3 region has 13 residues. The CDR3 is CASSRQGAYEQYF. The CDR3 DNA sequence: TGCGCCAGCAGCAGACAGGGAGCCTACGAGCAGTACTTC.

The chain joins TRBV5-4 to TRBJ2-5; possible D gene TRBD2, 5 bases. The CDR3 spans 14 residues. Trimming left V 4 bases short and J 2 bases short, with 12 bases between. Germline V gives CDR1 SGHNT, CDR2 YYREEE (reference sequence). The DNA for the CDR3 is TGTGCCAGCAGCCGGGGTGAAGCTCAAGAGACCCAGTACTTC. Translating it yields CASSRGEAQETQYF.

This clone was detected only once. V is TRBV10-1 and J is TRBJ2-3; no definite D call. The CDR3 length is 14 residues. The ends were cut back, 6 bases at V and 2 bases at J, with 12 bases in the middle. CDR1 is WNHNN, CDR2 SYGVQD, per germline (reference sequence). The CDR3 sequence is CASSFSGSTDTQYF. In DNA form, the CDR3 reads TGCGCCAGCAGCTTCTCGGGTTCCACAGATACGCAGTATTTT.

The chain has TRBV10-1 and TRBJ2-3; D is possibly TRBD2 (6 bases). The CDR3 runs 14 residues. Between the trimmed V and J ends, which lost 4 bases and 3 bases, there was a span of 11 bases. Germline values: CDR1 WNHNN, CDR2 SYGVQD (reference sequence). This CDR3 reads CASSVKRATDTQYF. For the CDR3, the DNA is TGCGCCAGCAGTGTTAAGCGGGCGACAGATACGCAGTATTTT.

This clone was counted between two and nine times. In DNA, the CDR3 is TGTGCCAGCAGTGAAGCGGACTACTACACAGATACGCAGTATTTT. Translating it yields CASSEADYYTDTQYF. V is TRBV2 and J is TRBJ2-3; D is possibly TRBD2 (6 bases). Per the germline V gene, CDR1 is SNHLY and CDR2 is FYNNEI. V shed 0 bases and J shed 2 bases, with 9 bases lying between them. The CDR3 is made up of 15 amino acids.

V and J are TRBV19 and TRBJ2-7, with 11 nucleotides matching TRBD2. V lost 3 bases to trimming and J lost 4 bases; unmatched junction nucleotides: 5. CDR3 size: 15 residues. CDR1 is LNHDA and CDR2 is SQIVND in the germline V gene (reference sequence). The CDR3 DNA follows: TGTGCCAGTAGTATTGGGACTAGCGGAGTTTACGAGCAGTACTTC. This sequence encodes CASSIGTSGVYEQYF.

CDR3 bases: TGTGCCAGCAGCGTAGATGGGGGACTAGCGGGGGGGCCCCACGAGCAGTACTTC. Protein sequence: CASSVDGGLAGGPHEQYF. This chain uses TRBV9 with TRBJ2-7; 16 bases line up with TRBD2. Germline V gene lookup returns CDR1 SGDLS and CDR2 YYNGEE. This CDR3 contains 18 residues. V lost 0 bases, J lost 5 bases, and 8 bases stayed unmatched.

V gene TRBV10-3 combines with J gene TRBJ2-5; 9 nucleotides align to TRBD2. V gave up 6 bases and J gave up 10 bases; unmatched junction bases: 12. The CDR3 runs to 14 residues. Germline values: CDR1 ENHRY, CDR2 SYGVKD. CDR3 region: CAISLAGTRDGQYF. The CDR3, as DNA: TGTGCCATCAGCCTAGCGGGGACCCGGGATGGCCAGTACTTC.

The chain joins TRBV10-1 to TRBJ2-4, with no clear D. CDR3 length: 13 amino acids. The germline V and J ends were trimmed by 9 bases and 0 bases, with 9 bases remaining between them. CDR1 is WNHNN and CDR2 is SYGVQD in the germline V gene (reference sequence). The CDR3 reads CARPRLAKNIQYF. The CDR3 DNA sequence: TGCGCCAGACCGAGATTAGCCAAAAACATTCAGTACTTC.

The chain is built from TRBV7-9 and TRBJ1-5; possible D gene TRBD1, 6 bases. Trimming left V 3 bases short and J 0 bases short, with 15 bases between. The CDR3 is 17 residues long. Looked up from germline, CDR1 is SEHNR and CDR2 is FQNEAQ (reference sequence). CDR3 residues: CASSLSAGEYSNQPQHF. The DNA of the CDR3 is TGTGCCAGCAGCTTGTCGGCAGGGGAGTATAGCAATCAGCCCCAGCATTTT.

The gene calls are TRBV6-1 and TRBJ1-3; possibly TRBD1 for D (6 bases). The length of the CDR3 is 15 residues. The V gene lost 2 bases and the J gene lost 0 bases, with 8 bases spanning the gap. Per germline, CDR1 MNHNS and CDR2 SASEGT. This chain's CDR3 is CASSEPRGSGNTIYF. As DNA, the CDR3 is TGTGCCAGCAGTGAACCCAGGGGCTCTGGAAACACCATATATTTT.

J is TRBJ1-4 and V is TRBV4-3; 7 bases fit TRBD1. Trimming took 2 bases from V and 4 from J; bases not matched to a gene: 19. In germline, CDR1 is LGHNA, CDR2 YSLEER. The CDR3 loop spans 20 amino acids. The CDR3 spells CASSQLRSGTADQSNEKLFF. For the CDR3, the DNA is TGCGCCAGCAGCCAACTAAGATCCGGGACAGCCGACCAGAGTAATGAAAAACTGTTTTTT.

This clone was counted only a few times. The gene calls are TRBV4-1 and TRBJ2-3; possible D gene TRBD1, 6 bases. The CDR3 totals 12 residues. Germline V gene lookup returns CDR1 MGHRA and CDR2 YSYEKL. Trimming pared 9 bases from V and 3 bases from J, leaving 10 bases between. The CDR3 here is CASAQGTDTQYF. Here the CDR3 DNA reads TGCGCCAGTGCACAGGGTACAGATACGCAGTATTTT.

The V gene is TRBV18, the J gene TRBJ1-3, with D possibly matching TRBD1 (5 bases). The V end was cut by 4 bases, the J end by 0 bases, with 10 bases between. This CDR3 spans 15 amino acids. The V gene's germline CDR1 is KGHSH and CDR2 LQKENI. The CDR3, as DNA: TGTGCCAGCTCACTTGGGACTGACTCTGGAAACACCATATATTTT. Protein: CASSLGTDSGNTIYF.